These 8 T cell receptor beta chains were sequenced from one sample in a study of blood T cell repertoires in COVID-19. TCRdb's copy holds only in-frame clones and misses some; the assay was immunoSEQ multiplex PCR. The table has fewer than 350,000 clones, around 86% seen once; the top ten hold 5.2%. Sequencing was carried out using PBMCs or T cells enriched from blood (not recorded which). These TCRs come from a man between 60 and 75 years old who had recovered from COVID-19.

The rearrangement joins TRBV7-9 to TRBJ2-5; D call uncertain. Germline lookup yields CDR1 SEHNR and CDR2 FQNEAQ (reference sequence). The CDR3 has 13 amino acids. Between the trimmed V and J ends, which lost 4 bases and 5 bases, there was a span of 11 bases. Here the CDR3 reads CASSSVPVETQYF. The CDR3 DNA is TGTGCCAGCAGCTCCGTCCCTGTGGAGACCCAGTACTTC.

The chain links TRBV19 to TRBJ2-7; weak D call: TRBD1 (5 bases). V gave up 4 bases and J gave up 5 bases, with 18 bases separating them. This CDR3 spans 15 amino acids. The germline V gene encodes CDR1 LNHDA and CDR2 SQIVND (reference sequence). The CDR3 coding sequence is TGTGCCAGTAGTAATGGCCCCCCAGGGCTTCACGAGCAGTACTTC. This codes for CASSNGPPGLHEQYF.

The chain combines TRBV30 with TRBJ1-4, with D possibly TRBD1 on 6 matching bases. This CDR3 has 13 amino acids. V shed 0 bases and J shed 12 bases, with 14 bases lying between them. Germline values: CDR1 GTSNPN, CDR2 SVGIG (reference sequence). CDR3 protein: CAWSVGGHSELFF. Here the CDR3 DNA reads TGTGCCTGGAGTGTAGGGGGACACTCGGAACTGTTTTTT. The variable domain in full, with the rest retrieved from reference TRBV30 and TRBJ1-4, is SQTIHQWPATLVQPVGSPLSLECTVEGTSNPNLYWYRQAAGRGLQLLFYSVGIGQISSEVPQNLSASRPQDRQFILSSKKLLLSDSGFYLCAWSVGGHSELFFGSGTQLSVL.

This sequence joins TRBV5-6 and TRBJ2-2, with a tentative D call TRBD1 (5 bases). The CDR3 contains 16 residues. The V end was cut by 1 base, the J end by 2 bases, with 12 bases between. Germline values: CDR1 SGHDT, CDR2 YYEEEE. CDR3 region: CASSLWVRDNTGELFF. CDR3 in DNA: TGTGCCAGCAGCTTGTGGGTCAGGGATAACACCGGGGAGCTGTTTTTT.

This chain connects TRBV5-1 to TRBJ1-4; TRBD1 agrees at 7 bases. This CDR3 spans 15 amino acids. Germline V gene sequence: CDR1 SGHRS, CDR2 YFSETQ. V shed 4 bases and J 5 bases; nucleotides not matched to a gene: 8. Here the CDR3 reads CASSTTGAVNEKLFF. In DNA, the CDR3 is TGCGCCAGCAGCACCACAGGGGCCGTGAATGAAAAACTGTTTTTT. Drawing the rest from reference TRBV5-1 and TRBJ1-4, the complete variable domain is KAGVTQTPRYLIKTRGQQVTLSCSPISGHRSVSWYQQTPGQGLQFLFEYFSETQRNKGNFPGRFSGRQFSNSRSEMNVSTLELGDSALYLCASSTTGAVNEKLFFGSGTQLSVL.

The rearrangement links TRBV4-1 to TRBJ1-1; D is unresolved. This CDR3 is 15 amino acids long. V lost 3 bases, J lost 3 bases, and 14 bases lay in between. Germline CDR1 is MGHRA and CDR2 is YSYEKL. For the CDR3, the DNA is TGCGCCAGCAGCCAGCAGACATATCAACACACTGAAGCTTTCTTT. Protein sequence: CASSQQTYQHTEAFF.

The chain carries TRBV28 and TRBJ2-2; D unresolved. CDR3 length: 13 residues. Per the germline V gene, CDR1 is MDHEN and CDR2 is SYDVKM. The V gene lost 7 bases and the J gene lost 5 bases, with 11 bases spanning the gap. This chain's CDR3 is CASTRSRTGELFF. In DNA form, the CDR3 reads TGTGCCAGCACCCGTTCCCGGACCGGGGAGCTGTTTTTT.

On this clone itself: Sequence at one end of the junction differs from germline and may be a read error. This sequence joins TRBV7-7 and TRBJ2-3; D gene unclear. Germline-derived CDR1 and CDR2 are SSHAT and FNYEAQ (reference sequence). The CDR3 spans 15 residues. This chain's CDR3 is CASSLLAVSTDTQYF. The CDR3 nucleotides read TGTGCTAGCAGCTTACTGGCGGTCTCCACAGATACGCAGTATTTT.